These 27 T cell receptor beta chains came from one sample sequenced in a study of vaccination effects on CD4 cells after COVID-19. Sequencing followed a ViraFEST assay step that expanded antigen-specific CD4+ T cells with viral peptide pools. Subsequent to a culture period of approximately 11 days, CD4+ T cells were isolated. Absence of prior SARS-CoV-2 infection characterized the vaccine recipients, who showed negative nucleocapsid antibodies. Their antigens remain unidentified. The repertoire was sequenced with immunoSEQ multiplex PCR; TCRdb's copy has only in-frame clones and lacks some. This table holds 78,000 or so clones, about 78% found once. Material: CD4+ T cells from PBMCs cultured with SARS-CoV-2 spike peptides, obtained before COVID-19 vaccination. The receptors shown here come from a human donor who received a COVID-19 vaccine.

In DNA form, the CDR3 reads TGTGCCAGCAGCTTAGTCAGTTGGGGATATAAATACGAGCAGTACGTC. Residues: CASSLVSWGYKYEQYV. The chain joins TRBV7-3 to TRBJ2-7; no clear D gene. The V end lost 2 bases, the J end lost 4 bases, and 18 bases lay between the germline ends. Germline V gene data show CDR1 as SGHTA and CDR2 as FQGTGA. The CDR3 consists of 16 residues.

The chain joins TRBV2 to TRBJ2-3; weak D call: TRBD2 (6 bases). Trimming shortened V by 4 bases and J by 0 bases, and 8 bases separated the two germline ends. The CDR3 loop spans 14 amino acids. Germline V gene sequence: CDR1 SNHLY, CDR2 FYNNEI. In DNA form, the CDR3 reads TGTGCCAGCAGTGCTAGCGTCAGCACAGATACGCAGTATTTT. The encoded protein is CASSASVSTDTQYF.

V gene TRBV5-5 combines with J gene TRBJ1-2; 9 bases agree with TRBD1. The CDR3 consists of 15 residues. CDR1 and CDR2 (germline): SGHKS, YYEKEE (reference sequence). Trimming at V came to 3 bases and at J to 9 bases, leaving 12 bases not matched to a gene. CDR3 sequence (DNA): TGTGCCAGCAGCTCCACCGGGACAGGGATCATGAGCTACACCTTC. As protein: CASSSTGTGIMSYTF.

The chain employs TRBV28 and TRBJ2-3; D may be TRBD1 or TRBD2 (5 bases each). The length of the CDR3 is 14 residues. Trimming shortened V by 4 bases and J by 3 bases, and 11 bases separated the two germline ends. Germline V lookup: CDR1 MDHEN, CDR2 SYDVKM. This CDR3 is CASSSPGPTDTQYF. The CDR3 DNA reads TGTGCCAGCAGTTCCCCGGGGCCAACAGATACGCAGTATTTT.

J is TRBJ2-5 and V is TRBV3-1 (or the pseudogene TRBV3-2); D is possibly TRBD1 (6 bases). Trimming removed 4 bases from V and 6 bases from J, with 15 bases in between. There are 14 residues in the CDR3. Looked up from germline, CDR1 is LGHDT and CDR2 is YNNKEL (reference sequence). This CDR3 reads CASSLPGTMKTQYF. The DNA of the CDR3 is TGTGCCAGCAGCCTTCCCGGGACAATGAAGACCCAGTACTTC.

V is TRBV4-1 and J is TRBJ1-1, with no clear D. V lost 1 base and J 4 bases, leaving 13 bases between the germline ends. The V gene's germline CDR1 is MGHRA and CDR2 YSYEKL. CDR3 size: 15 residues. The CDR3: CASSQVERAGTEAFF. CDR3 DNA: TGCGCCAGCAGCCAAGTTGAGAGGGCTGGCACTGAAGCTTTCTTT.

The J gene is TRBJ2-3, the V gene TRBV6-2 or TRBV6-3; weak D call: TRBD1 (5 bases). Germline V gene lookup returns CDR1 MNHEY and CDR2 SVGEGT. The CDR3 loop spans 13 amino acids. The V end was cut by 5 bases, the J end by 4 bases, with 10 bases between. The CDR3 DNA follows: TGTGCCAGCAGTCGGAAGGGGCCAGATACGCAGTATTTT. Encoded protein: CASSRKGPDTQYF.

The gene calls are TRBV2 and TRBJ2-3, with 12 bases matching TRBD1. Germline V gene data show CDR1 as SNHLY and CDR2 as FYNNEI. With V trimmed by 6 bases and J by 3 bases, 4 bases remained unmatched. The CDR3 has 15 residues. For the CDR3, the DNA is TGTGCCAGCAGGGGACAGGGGGCGGGAACAGATACGCAGTATTTT. Its protein is CASRGQGAGTDTQYF. Based on the CDR3 plus reference TRBV2 and TRBJ2-3, the full variable domain is EPEVTQTPSHQVTQMGQEVILRCVPISNHLYFYWYRQILGQKVEFLVSFYNNEISEKSEIFDDQFSVERPDGSNFTLKIRSTKLEDSAMYFCASRGQGAGTDTQYFGPGTRLTVL.

The V gene is TRBV30, the J gene TRBJ2-3; D call uncertain. Trimming removed 1 base at V and 6 bases at J, with 11 bases between. This CDR3 is 13 amino acids long. Germline assignment: CDR1 GTSNPN and CDR2 SVGIG (reference sequence). DNA for the CDR3: TGTGCCTGGAGTGATAGCCCCGAGGATACGCAGTATTTT. It specifies CAWSDSPEDTQYF.

The chain uses TRBV2 and TRBJ2-5, with TRBD2 matching 9 bases. The CDR3 consists of 17 residues. Germline values: CDR1 SNHLY, CDR2 FYNNEI. V lost 2 bases and J lost 3; bases outside the gene matches: 10. CDR3 DNA sequence: TGTGCCAGCAGTGAACATTCGTTGCTAGCGGGGAAAGAGACCCAGTACTTC. Translation: CASSEHSLLAGKETQYF.

This clone showed up just a few times. J is TRBJ1-1 and V is TRBV29-1; the D is unclear. Germline V gene data show CDR1 as SQVTM and CDR2 as ANQGSEA. The V end lost 6 bases, the J end lost 4 bases, and 18 bases lay between the germline ends. The CDR3 covers 14 residues. This CDR3 reads CSVDIGPWGTEAFF. CDR3 coding DNA: TGCAGCGTAGATATTGGACCCTGGGGCACTGAAGCTTTCTTT.

This clone has only a few counts. V and J are TRBV30 and TRBJ1-6; no definite D call. Germline CDR1 GTSNPN, CDR2 SVGIG (reference sequence). The CDR3 covers 13 residues. V was trimmed by 1 base and J by 9 bases, leaving 10 bases between them. The CDR3, as DNA: TGTGCCTGGAGTGCGGACGGTCCTTCACCCCTCCACTTT. Amino acid sequence: CAWSADGPSPLHF.

The genes are TRBV18 and TRBJ1-2; TRBD1 might be the D (6 bases). CDR1 and CDR2 (germline): KGHSH, LQKENI. This CDR3 is 13 amino acids long. Trimming stripped 3 bases from V and 8 bases from J, with 13 bases between. For the CDR3, the DNA is TGTGCCAGCTCACCCACAGGGCACATCGGCTACACCTTC. Amino acids: CASSPTGHIGYTF.

The V call is TRBV9, the J call TRBJ2-2; the D gene could be TRBD1 or TRBD2 (5 bases each). This CDR3 is built from 16 residues. CDR1 SGDLS and CDR2 YYNGEE come from the germline V gene. V lost 4 bases and J lost 1, with 14 bases in between. The CDR3 region has the DNA TGTGCCAGCAGCCTCCGATGGGGGTTGAACACCGGGGAGCTGTTTTTT. The encoded protein is CASSLRWGLNTGELFF.

The gene calls are TRBV7-2 and TRBJ1-4, with TRBD1 identical over 10 bases. CDR1 is SGHTA and CDR2 is FQGNSA in the germline V gene. Germline trimming cut 5 bases from V and 8 bases from J; bases unmatched to any gene: 2. This CDR3 is built from 13 residues. The DNA of the CDR3 is TGTGCCAGCAGCCGGGACAGGGGCGAAAAACTGTTTTTT. It yields the protein CASSRDRGEKLFF.

This clone was seen a handful of times. The chain couples TRBV18 to TRBJ1-4; 9 bases agree with TRBD1. V shed 3 bases, J shed 8 bases, and the junction held 10 bases outside the gene matches. This CDR3 is built from 16 residues. Germline V gives CDR1 KGHSH, CDR2 LQKENI. This CDR3 is CASSPQNPGTGEKLFF. CDR3 nucleotide sequence: TGTGCCAGCTCACCGCAAAATCCCGGGACAGGGGAAAAACTGTTTTTT.

This chain joins TRBV6-5 and TRBJ1-3; D not certain. This CDR3 is built from 15 residues. The V and J ends lost 6 bases and 0 bases respectively, with 12 bases between them. CDR1 and CDR2 from the germline V gene are MNHEY and SVGAGI. CDR3 sequence (DNA): TGTGCCAGCAGCTCCTTATTTAGCTCTGGAAACACCATATATTTT. Its translation is CASSSLFSSGNTIYF.

This clone has a handful of counts. The CDR3 is CASSHGRGGSPLHF. The CDR3, as DNA: TGTGCCAGCAGTCACGGGCGGGGAGGTTCACCCCTCCACTTT. The V gene is TRBV6-6, the J gene TRBJ1-6; D not certain. V lost 5 bases and J lost 9, with 14 bases in between. The CDR3 length is 14 residues. The V gene's germline CDR1 is MNHNY and CDR2 SVGAGI (reference sequence).

The V call is TRBV10-2, the J call TRBJ1-1; TRBD1 is a possible D gene (5 bases). V was pared by 4 bases and J by 6 bases, with 15 bases between. The CDR3 is 14 amino acids. Per the germline V gene, CDR1 is WSHSY and CDR2 is SAAADI. As DNA, the CDR3 is TGCGCCAGCAGTGGTAGCGGGGGTCCCGCTGAAGCTTTCTTT. The encoded protein is CASSGSGGPAEAFF.

The chain recombines TRBV24-1 with TRBJ2-3, with D maybe TRBD2 (7 bases). The germline V and J ends were trimmed by 5 bases and 1 base, with 12 bases remaining between them. In germline, CDR1 is KGHDR, CDR2 SFDVKD. CDR3 length equals 15 residues. The CDR3 sequence is CATSGGAGGTDTQYF. The DNA for the CDR3 is TGTGCCACCAGTGGGGGGGCGGGGGGCACAGATACGCAGTATTTT.

The rearrangement joins TRBV15 to TRBJ2-7; tentative D call: TRBD2 (7 bases). Trimming shortened V by 1 base and J by 12 bases, and 16 bases separated the two germline ends. Germline values: CDR1 LNHNV, CDR2 YYDKDF (reference sequence). CDR3 length: 13 residues. The CDR3 bases are TGTGCCACCAGCAGAGGAATGGGAGGGACATCGTACGTC. Residues: CATSRGMGGTSYV.

The CDR3 reads CASSPTGSRNTIYF. For the CDR3, the DNA is TGTGCCAGCAGCCCGACAGGATCTAGAAACACCATATATTTT. The chain links TRBV3-1 (or the pseudogene TRBV3-2) to TRBJ1-3, with a weak D call TRBD1 (6 bases). This CDR3 contains 14 residues. Germline V gene data show CDR1 as LGHDT and CDR2 as YNNKEL (reference sequence). V was clipped by 4 bases and J by 5 bases, with 12 bases between them.

This clone was seen once. The chain combines TRBV6-1 with TRBJ2-1; D is perhaps TRBD1 or TRBD2 (5 bases each). The CDR3 totals 13 residues. Per the germline V gene, CDR1 is MNHNS and CDR2 is SASEGT. The germline V and J ends were trimmed by 0 bases and 10 bases, with 10 bases remaining between them. CDR3 bases: TGTGCCAGCAGTGAAGCGCCCGGGGACGAGCAGTTCTTC. Translating gives CASSEAPGDEQFF.

The chain employs TRBV5-1 and TRBJ2-5; TRBD1 aligns across 8 bases. This CDR3 contains 14 residues. CDR1 is SGHRS and CDR2 is YFSETQ in the germline V gene. Trimming took 4 bases from V and 1 from J; bases not matched to a gene: 3. The CDR3 DNA is TGCGCCAGCAGCAAGGACAGGGCCCAAGAGACCCAGTACTTC. As protein: CASSKDRAQETQYF. Looking up the rest from reference TRBV5-1 and TRBJ2-5 gives the full variable domain: KAGVTQTPRYLIKTRGQQVTLSCSPISGHRSVSWYQQTPGQGLQFLFEYFSETQRNKGNFPGRFSGRQFSNSRSEMNVSTLELGDSALYLCASSKDRAQETQYFGPGTRLLVL.

The chain couples TRBV7-2 to TRBJ2-2; D might be TRBD1 (7 bases). There are 15 residues in the CDR3. V lost 5 bases and J 4 bases, leaving 14 bases between the germline ends. Germline values: CDR1 SGHTA, CDR2 FQGNSA. CDR3 in amino acids: CASSPGGTRTGELFF. The CDR3 DNA sequence: TGTGCCAGCAGCCCAGGGGGGACTCGCACCGGGGAGCTGTTTTTT.

The chain joins TRBV2 to TRBJ2-1; D is unresolved. The CDR3 totals 13 residues. The V and J ends lost 7 bases and 7 bases respectively, with 14 bases between them. CDR1 is SNHLY and CDR2 is FYNNEI in the germline V gene. The CDR3 here is CASTFQLENEQFF. The DNA of the CDR3 is TGTGCCAGCACCTTCCAATTGGAGAATGAGCAGTTCTTC.

About this clone itself: The sample carries other DNA sequences with the same CDR3. This chain links TRBV18 with TRBJ2-3; D is uncertain. V lost 3 bases and J lost 3, with 7 bases in between. Germline V gene sequence: CDR1 KGHSH, CDR2 LQKENI. This CDR3 is 13 amino acids long. CDR3 nucleotides: TGTGCCAGCTCACCGGGCCTTACAGATACGCAGTATTTT. It specifies CASSPGLTDTQYF. Together with reference TRBV18 and TRBJ2-3, the CDR3 gives the full variable domain: NAGVMQNPRHLVRRRGQEARLRCSPMKGHSHVYWYRQLPEEGLKFMVYLQKENIIDESGMPKERFSAEFPKEGPSILRIQQVVRGDSAAYFCASSPGLTDTQYFGPGTRLTVL.